A selection of T cell receptor beta chains follows, all from one sample in a study of blood T cells in healthy people across ages. TCRdb re-called the 5' RACE reads with MiXCR, one entry per CDR3 protein. The table lists around 1.5 million distinct CDR3 sequences, 42% of them singletons, with around 8% in the top ten. Sequencing was done on a sample of blood. The receptors originated from a woman aged 18-29 years in good health. Both conserved end residues are part of each CDR3. Fields, in order: CDR3 protein, CDR3 DNA, J gene, V gene, D gene, clone size. D genes are given only for firm matches. A clone size is listed for some rows: how often the clone was seen (once, few, many), or a class if it is expanded.

CDR3aa: CASSPRDRGQTNYGYTF; CDR3nt: TGTGCCAGCAGCCCCCGGGACAGGGGGCAAACTAACTATGGCTACACCTTC; j_gene: TRBJ1-2; v_gene: TRBV11-2; d_gene: TRBD1; abundance: NA
CDR3aa: CASSDPPGGFTDTQYF; CDR3nt: TGTGCCAGCAGCGACCCCCCGGGGGGCTTCACAGATACGCAGTATTTT; j_gene: TRBJ2-3; v_gene: TRBV9; d_gene: NA; abundance: once
CDR3aa: CASSPSPNGYTF; CDR3nt: TGTGCCAGCAGTCCTAGCCCTAATGGCTACACCTTC; j_gene: TRBJ1-2; v_gene: TRBV12-3/TRBV12-4; d_gene: NA; abundance: NA
CDR3aa: CAISGSPYDLATNEKLFF; CDR3nt: TGTGCCATCAGTGGCTCACCCTACGACCTTGCAACTAATGAAAAACTGTTTTTT; j_gene: TRBJ1-4; v_gene: TRBV10-3; d_gene: NA; abundance: NA
CDR3aa: CASIKAAGGTDTQYF; CDR3nt: TGTGCCAGCATCAAAGCGGCTGGGGGGACAGATACGCAGTATTTT; j_gene: TRBJ2-3; v_gene: TRBV7-6; d_gene: NA; abundance: few
CDR3aa: CASSLKFRTSDNEQFF; CDR3nt: TGTGCCAGCAGCTTGAAATTCAGGACTAGCGACAATGAGCAGTTCTTC; j_gene: TRBJ2-1; v_gene: TRBV5-5; d_gene: TRBD2; abundance: NA
CDR3aa: CASSLNRWASGSYEQYF; CDR3nt: TGTGCCAGCAGCTTAAACCGATGGGCTAGCGGCTCCTACGAGCAGTACTTC; j_gene: TRBJ2-7; v_gene: TRBV13; d_gene: TRBD2; abundance: once
CDR3aa: CASWVTGTGYTF; CDR3nt: TGTGCCAGTTGGGTGACAGGGACCGGCTACACCTTC; j_gene: TRBJ1-2; v_gene: TRBV2; d_gene: TRBD1; abundance: NA
CDR3aa: CASSYGAGSYGYTF; CDR3nt: TGTGCCAGCAGTTACGGGGCAGGGAGCTATGGCTACACCTTC; j_gene: TRBJ1-2; v_gene: TRBV6-5; d_gene: NA; abundance: few
CDR3aa: CSAVTPLESGYTF; CDR3nt: TGCAGTGCTGTAACCCCGCTTGAGAGTGGCTACACCTTC; j_gene: TRBJ1-2; v_gene: TRBV20-1; d_gene: NA; abundance: NA
CDR3aa: CASSSPDLGEQFF; CDR3nt: TGTGCTAGCTCATCCCCGGACCTGGGGGAGCAGTTCTTC; j_gene: TRBJ2-1; v_gene: TRBV7-7; d_gene: NA; abundance: NA